This entry lists 16 T cell receptor beta chains sequenced from one sample in a study of blood T cell repertoires in COVID-19. TCRdb's table, derived via immunoSEQ multiplex PCR, lists solely in-frame clones and lacks some. The sample has 95,000 to 120,000 clones; 84% are singletons. Sequencing input: peripheral blood. The receptors come from a woman between 35 and 50 years old with acute or convalescent COVID-19.

The V call is TRBV15, the J call TRBJ1-4, with TRBD1 matching over 8 bases. Germline CDR1 reads LNHNV; CDR2 reads YYDKDF (reference sequence). Germline trimming cut 6 bases from V and 7 bases from J; bases unmatched to any gene: 7. This CDR3 is 14 amino acids long. CDR3 DNA: TGTGCCACCAGAAGGACAGGGAGTAGTGAAAAACTGTTTTTT. Translating it yields CATRRTGSSEKLFF.

The chain combines TRBV7-3 with TRBJ1-3; weak D call: TRBD1 (5 bases). The V end was cut by 10 bases, the J end by 4 bases, with 17 bases between. Germline V gene lookup returns CDR1 SGHTA and CDR2 FQGTGA. The CDR3 loop spans 14 amino acids. The CDR3 spells CAILREGSGNTIYF. In nucleotides, the CDR3 is TGTGCCATCCTCCGGGAGGGGTCCGGAAACACCATATATTTT. Variable domain in full (rest from reference TRBV7-3 and TRBJ1-3): GAGVSQTPSNKVTEKGKYVELRCDPISGHTALYWYRQSLGQGPEFLIYFQGTGAADDSGLPNDRFFAVRPEGSVSTLKIQRTERGDSAVYLCAILREGSGNTIYFGEGSWLTVV.

This chain links TRBV5-1 with TRBJ1-1, with D maybe TRBD1 (5 bases). Trimming pared 0 bases from V and 0 bases from J, leaving 9 bases between. The CDR3 covers 15 residues. Germline-derived CDR1 and CDR2 are SGHRS and YFSETQ. The CDR3 region has the DNA TGCGCCAGCAGCTTGGTTGCAGGGTTGAACACTGAAGCTTTCTTT. It yields the protein CASSLVAGLNTEAFF. Together with reference TRBV5-1 and TRBJ1-1, the CDR3 gives the full variable domain: KAGVTQTPRYLIKTRGQQVTLSCSPISGHRSVSWYQQTPGQGLQFLFEYFSETQRNKGNFPGRFSGRQFSNSRSEMNVSTLELGDSALYLCASSLVAGLNTEAFFGQGTRLTVV.

This chain links TRBV3-1 (or the pseudogene TRBV3-2) with TRBJ2-7, with unresolved D. This CDR3 is 12 amino acids long. In germline, CDR1 is LGHDT, CDR2 YNNKEL (reference sequence). Trimming shortened V by 4 bases and J by 5 bases, and 9 bases separated the two germline ends. The CDR3 reads CASSPTTNEQYF. In DNA form, the CDR3 reads TGTGCCAGCAGCCCAACAACGAACGAGCAGTACTTC.

About this clone: Other DNA sequences of this sample code for an identical CDR3. This chain connects TRBV19 to TRBJ2-7; no clear D gene. Germline assignment: CDR1 LNHDA and CDR2 SQIVND (reference sequence). The V end was cut by 4 bases, the J end by 0 bases, with 7 bases between. CDR3 length: 13 amino acids. The CDR3 nucleotides are TGTGCCAGTAGTACGGGTTACTCCTACGAGCAGTACTTC. Its translation: CASSTGYSYEQYF.

The CDR3: CASSPGGGSMNSPLHF. The CDR3 region has the DNA TGTGCCAGCAGCCCCGGGGGGGGCAGTATGAATTCACCCCTCCACTTT. The V gene is TRBV7-9, the J gene TRBJ1-6; D possibly corresponds to TRBD1 (6 bases). The V end lost 5 bases, the J end lost 7 bases, and 18 bases lay between the germline ends. The CDR3 is made up of 16 amino acids. Germline lookup yields CDR1 SEHNR and CDR2 FQNEAQ (reference sequence).

The V call is TRBV30, the J call TRBJ1-1, with 12 bases lining up with TRBD1. The CDR3 has 15 residues. The germline V gene has CDR1 GTSNPN and CDR2 SVGIG (reference sequence). J was trimmed by 6 bases and V by 3 bases; bases with no gene match: 8. CDR3 region: CAWRGQGTGGSEAFF. The CDR3 nucleotides read TGTGCCTGGAGGGGACAGGGGACAGGGGGCTCTGAAGCTTTCTTT.

CDR3 residues: CASSPGVRRSGEQFF. CDR3 nucleotide sequence: TGTGCCAGCAGCCCCGGAGTTAGGCGGTCGGGTGAGCAGTTCTTC. V and J are TRBV4-2 and TRBJ2-1; D uncertain. This CDR3 spans 15 amino acids. V lost 4 bases and J lost 9, with 19 bases in between. Germline CDR1 reads LGHNA; CDR2 reads YNFKEQ.

The V gene is TRBV19, the J gene TRBJ1-5; D gene uncertain. Germline V lookup: CDR1 LNHDA, CDR2 SQIVND (reference sequence). The CDR3 runs to 14 residues. Trimming shortened V by 5 bases and J by 9 bases, and 17 bases separated the two germline ends. The CDR3 DNA follows: TGTGCCAGTAGTCTGGGAGCCGCGGGAAGGCCCCAGCATTTT. Translation: CASSLGAAGRPQHF. Complete variable domain (other parts from reference TRBV19 and TRBJ1-5): DGGITQSPKYLFRKEGQNVTLSCEQNLNHDAMYWYRQDPGQGLRLIYYSQIVNDFQKGDIAEGYSVSREKKESFPLTVTSAQKNPTAFYLCASSLGAAGRPQHFGDGTRLSIL.

V usage is TRBV5-1 and J usage is TRBJ1-4; D is uncertain. This CDR3 has 17 amino acids. CDR1 and CDR2 (germline): SGHRS, YFSETQ. The ends were cut back, 0 bases at V and 1 base at J, with 13 bases in the middle. The CDR3 here is CASSLVSLRVTNEKLFF. The CDR3 nucleotides are TGCGCCAGCAGCTTGGTTAGCCTCCGGGTAACTAATGAAAAACTGTTTTTT.

The V gene is TRBV12-3 or TRBV12-4, the J gene TRBJ1-2; possible D gene TRBD1, 5 bases. The CDR3 consists of 13 residues. The germline V and J ends were trimmed by 2 bases and 2 bases, with 6 bases remaining between them. The CDR3 loop reads CASSLKGNYGYTF. The CDR3 coding sequence is TGTGCCAGCAGTTTAAAGGGGAACTATGGCTACACCTTC.

The chain links TRBV19 to TRBJ1-2, with TRBD1 as a possible D gene (6 bases). The germline gives CDR1 LNHDA, CDR2 SQIVND (reference sequence). V gave up 6 bases and J gave up 4 bases, with 12 bases separating them. The CDR3 is made up of 13 amino acids. This chain's CDR3 is CASSETGIYGYTF. CDR3 nucleotides: TGTGCCAGTAGCGAAACAGGGATCTATGGCTACACCTTC.

This sequence joins TRBV11-2 and TRBJ2-7; 10 nucleotides align to TRBD2. V lost 3 bases to trimming and J lost 0 bases; unmatched junction nucleotides: 2. Germline V gene lookup returns CDR1 SGHAT and CDR2 FQNNGV. The CDR3 covers 15 residues. For the CDR3, the DNA is TGTGCCAGCAGCTTTACTAGCGGGAACTCCTACGAGCAGTACTTC. The encoded protein is CASSFTSGNSYEQYF.

The chain combines TRBV30 with TRBJ1-1; maybe TRBD1 (6 bases). The CDR3 is 15 residues long. Germline CDR1 GTSNPN, CDR2 SVGIG (reference sequence). Trimming pared 3 bases from V and 3 bases from J, leaving 17 bases between. This chain's CDR3 is CAWRLDRGLYTEAFF. In DNA, the CDR3 is TGTGCCTGGAGGTTGGACAGAGGCTTGTACACTGAAGCTTTCTTT.

This clone was detected only a few times. The genes are TRBV7-2 and TRBJ1-6, with TRBD1 matching over 9 bases. Germline-derived CDR1 and CDR2 are SGHTA and FQGNSA. This CDR3 comprises 14 residues. V was clipped by 1 base and J by 9 bases; unmatched bases: 1. For the CDR3, the DNA is TGTGCCAGCAGCTTAGAACAGGGGGCTTCACCCCTCCACTTT. Translation: CASSLEQGASPLHF. Using reference TRBV7-2 and TRBJ1-6 for the parts outside the CDR3, the full variable domain is GAGVSQSPSNKVTEKGKDVELRCDPISGHTALYWYRQSLGQGLEFLIYFQGNSAPDKSGLPSDRFSAERTGGSVSTLTIQRTQQEDSAVYLCASSLEQGASPLHFGNGTRLTVT.

The chain is built from TRBV11-2 and TRBJ2-1, with D hard to call. The V gene lost 2 bases and the J gene lost 7 bases, with 15 bases spanning the gap. Looked up from germline, CDR1 is SGHAT and CDR2 is FQNNGV. This CDR3 spans 15 amino acids. This CDR3 reads CASSLSNLVGNEQFF. CDR3 bases: TGTGCCAGCAGCTTAAGTAATCTAGTTGGGAATGAGCAGTTCTTC.